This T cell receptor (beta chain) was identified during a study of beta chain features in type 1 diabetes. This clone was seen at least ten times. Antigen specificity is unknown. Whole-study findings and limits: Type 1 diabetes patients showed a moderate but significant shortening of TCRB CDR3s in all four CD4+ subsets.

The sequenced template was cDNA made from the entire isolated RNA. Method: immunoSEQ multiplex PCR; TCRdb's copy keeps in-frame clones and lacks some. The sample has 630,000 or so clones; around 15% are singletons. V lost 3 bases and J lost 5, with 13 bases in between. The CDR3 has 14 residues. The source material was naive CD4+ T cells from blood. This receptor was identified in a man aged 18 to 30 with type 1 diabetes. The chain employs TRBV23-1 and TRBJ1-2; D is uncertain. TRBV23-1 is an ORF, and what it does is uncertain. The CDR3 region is CASSHGRTGYGYTF. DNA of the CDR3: TGCGCCAGCAGTCATGGCAGGACGGGATATGGCTACACCTTC.